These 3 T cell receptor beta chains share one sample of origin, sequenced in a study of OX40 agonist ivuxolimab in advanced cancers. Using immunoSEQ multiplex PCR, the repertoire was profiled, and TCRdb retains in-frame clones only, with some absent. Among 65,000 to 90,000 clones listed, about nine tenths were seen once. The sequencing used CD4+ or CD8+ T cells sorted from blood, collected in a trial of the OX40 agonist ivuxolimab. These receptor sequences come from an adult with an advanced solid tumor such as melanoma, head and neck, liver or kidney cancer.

The CDR3 bases are TGCGCCAGCAGCCAACAAGTACAGGGATCGAACACTGAAGCTTTCTTT. This gives the protein CASSQQVQGSNTEAFF. V and J are TRBV5-1 and TRBJ1-1, with D possibly TRBD1 on 6 matching bases. CDR3 length equals 16 residues. V shed 4 bases and J shed 1 base, with 17 bases lying between them. In germline, CDR1 is SGHRS, CDR2 YFSETQ.

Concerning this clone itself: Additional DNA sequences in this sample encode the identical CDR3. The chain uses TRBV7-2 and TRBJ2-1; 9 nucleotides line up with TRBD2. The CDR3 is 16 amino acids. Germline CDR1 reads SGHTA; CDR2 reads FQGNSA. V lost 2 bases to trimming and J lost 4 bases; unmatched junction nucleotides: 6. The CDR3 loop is CASSLRAGGLYNEQFF. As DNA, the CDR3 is TGTGCCAGCAGCTTACGGGCGGGAGGGTTGTACAATGAGCAGTTCTTC.

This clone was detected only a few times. The CDR3 sequence is CAISVSRSDTQYF. CDR3 DNA sequence: TGTGCCATCAGTGTGAGTAGATCAGATACGCAGTATTTT. The chain links TRBV10-3 to TRBJ2-3; no reliable D call. The germline V gene encodes CDR1 ENHRY and CDR2 SYGVKD. The CDR3 is made up of 13 amino acids. Trimming cost V 4 bases and J 4 bases, with 9 bases left between them.